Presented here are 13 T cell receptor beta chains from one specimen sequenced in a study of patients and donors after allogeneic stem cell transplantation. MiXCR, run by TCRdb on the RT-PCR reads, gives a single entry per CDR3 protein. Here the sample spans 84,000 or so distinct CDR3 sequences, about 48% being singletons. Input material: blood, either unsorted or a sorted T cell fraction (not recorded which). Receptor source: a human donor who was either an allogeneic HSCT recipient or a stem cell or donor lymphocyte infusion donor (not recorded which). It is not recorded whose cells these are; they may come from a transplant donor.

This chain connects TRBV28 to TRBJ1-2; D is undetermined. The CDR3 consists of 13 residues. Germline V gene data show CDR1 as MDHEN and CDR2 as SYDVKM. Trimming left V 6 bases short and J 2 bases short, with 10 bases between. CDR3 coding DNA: TGTGCCAGCAGACCGGGCCGGAACTATGGCTACACCTTC. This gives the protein CASRPGRNYGYTF.

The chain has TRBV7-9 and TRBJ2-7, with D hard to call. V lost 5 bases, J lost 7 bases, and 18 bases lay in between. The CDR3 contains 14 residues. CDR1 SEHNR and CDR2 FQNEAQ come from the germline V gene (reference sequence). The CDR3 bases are TGTGCCAGCAGCCCATGGGCTTTTTTGGGGGAGCAGTACTTC. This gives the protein CASSPWAFLGEQYF.

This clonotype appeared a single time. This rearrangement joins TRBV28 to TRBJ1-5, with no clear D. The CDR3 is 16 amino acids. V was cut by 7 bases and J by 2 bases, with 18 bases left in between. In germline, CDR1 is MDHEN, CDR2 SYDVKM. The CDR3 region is CASNLPAGLGNQPQHF. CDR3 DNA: TGTGCCAGCAACCTCCCGGCGGGTTTGGGCAATCAGCCCCAGCATTTT.

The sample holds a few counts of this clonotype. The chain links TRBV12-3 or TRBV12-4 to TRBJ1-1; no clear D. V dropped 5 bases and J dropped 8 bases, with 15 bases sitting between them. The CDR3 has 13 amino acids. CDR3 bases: TGTGCCAGCAGTACCCTCTTCGGAACGGAAGCTTTCTTT. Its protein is CASSTLFGTEAFF.

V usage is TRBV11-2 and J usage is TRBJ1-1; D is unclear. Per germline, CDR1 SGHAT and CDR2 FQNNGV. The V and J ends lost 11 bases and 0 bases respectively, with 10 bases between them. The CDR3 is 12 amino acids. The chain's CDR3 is CAASTMNTEAFF. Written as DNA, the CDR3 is TGTGCCGCCTCTACGATGAACACTGAAGCTTTCTTT.

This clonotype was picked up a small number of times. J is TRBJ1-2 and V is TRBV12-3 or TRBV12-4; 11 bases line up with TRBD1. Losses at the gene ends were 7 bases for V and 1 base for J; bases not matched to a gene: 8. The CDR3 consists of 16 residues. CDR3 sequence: CASTSDRGRLNYGYTF. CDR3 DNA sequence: TGTGCCAGCACGTCGGACAGGGGGCGGCTTAACTATGGCTACACCTTC.

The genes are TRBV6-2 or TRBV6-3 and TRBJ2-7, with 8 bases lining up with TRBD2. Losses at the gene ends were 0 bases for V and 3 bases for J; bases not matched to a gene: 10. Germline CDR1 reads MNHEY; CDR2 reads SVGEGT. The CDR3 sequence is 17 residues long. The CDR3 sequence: CASSYSKQTSANYEQYF. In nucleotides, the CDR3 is TGTGCCAGCAGTTACTCGAAACAGACTAGCGCCAACTACGAGCAGTACTTC.

The CDR3 DNA reads TGTGCCTCCCGTGCTGGGGGAATCTCTGGCTACACCTTC. It codes for CASRAGGISGYTF. The chain has TRBV27 and TRBJ1-2, with TRBD1 as a possible D gene (5 bases). Trimming pared 11 bases from V and 7 bases from J, leaving 20 bases between. The CDR3 runs to 13 residues. Germline assignment: CDR1 MNHEY and CDR2 SMNVEV (reference sequence).

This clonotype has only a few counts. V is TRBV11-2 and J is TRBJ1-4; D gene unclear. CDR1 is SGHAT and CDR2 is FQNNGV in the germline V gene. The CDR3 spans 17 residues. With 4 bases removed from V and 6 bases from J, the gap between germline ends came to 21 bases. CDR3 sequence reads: CASSSHARELRDEKLFF. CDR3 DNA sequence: TGTGCCAGCAGCTCACACGCTAGGGAGTTAAGGGATGAAAAACTGTTTTTT.

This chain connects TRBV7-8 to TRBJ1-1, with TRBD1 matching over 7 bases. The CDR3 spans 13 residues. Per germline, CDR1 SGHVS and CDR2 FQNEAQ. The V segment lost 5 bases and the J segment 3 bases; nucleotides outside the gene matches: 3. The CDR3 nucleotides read TGTGCCAGCAGCACCGACAGGGACACTGAAGCTTTCTTT. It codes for CASSTDRDTEAFF.

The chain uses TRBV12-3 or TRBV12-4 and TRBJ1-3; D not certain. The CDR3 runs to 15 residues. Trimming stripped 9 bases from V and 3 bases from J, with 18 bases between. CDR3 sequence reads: CASGDPRRLGNTIYF. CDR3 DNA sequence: TGTGCCAGTGGGGATCCGAGGCGGCTTGGAAACACCATATATTTT.

The CDR3 sequence is CASSKVRNTEAFF. CDR3 in DNA: TGCGCCAGCAGCAAAGTGAGGAACACTGAAGCTTTCTTT. The genes are TRBV4-3 and TRBJ1-1; D is undetermined. Germline values: CDR1 LGHNA, CDR2 YSLEER. The CDR3 covers 13 residues. Trimming stripped 5 bases from V and 1 base from J, with 8 bases between.

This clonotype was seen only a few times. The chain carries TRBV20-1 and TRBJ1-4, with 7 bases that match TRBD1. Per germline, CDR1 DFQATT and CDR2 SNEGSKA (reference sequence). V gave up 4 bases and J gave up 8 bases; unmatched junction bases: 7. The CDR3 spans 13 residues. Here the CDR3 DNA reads TGCAGTGCTAACCGACAGGGTTTCGAAAAACTGTTTTTT. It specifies CSANRQGFEKLFF.